This TCR beta chain was identified in a study of T cell responses to AZD1222 COVID-19 vaccine (dated by TCRdb to the early 2020s). Describing the broader study: TCR sequencing was performed for roughly 240 trial participants, of whom around 200 were given two doses of AZD1222 and some 25 were given two doses of MenACWY control vaccine. Trial participants were enrolled by age into 18-55, 56-69 and 70-plus year subgroups, with about 150, 27 and 61 TCR-sequenced participants respectively.

Per the publication, the time point label means: about 28 days (+/-7) after the second vaccine dose. AZD1222 recipients with second doses at about 4 weeks or about 12 weeks were pooled, because spike-specific TCR depth and breadth did not differ between schedules. Samples from vaccinated people were obtained from the UK trials COV001 and COV002, which included a single-blind randomized controlled phase 2/3 trial of AZD1222 (ChAdOx1 nCoV-19) in healthy adults. For TCRbeta chain sequencing, PBMC samples from trial participants were taken at day 0 and at day 28 after the second dose. V is cut by 4 bases and J by 6 bases, and the space between the germline ends is 12 bases. The CDR3 spans 14 residues, from the cysteine through the phenylalanine. The sequence is cut down to CDR3 DNA, 42 bases in frame from base 1. CDR1 LGHNA and CDR2 YSLEER were looked up in the germline V gene. Regarding this clone: Its antigen is still unknown. Per-base qualities were not stored, and no clone one base away is much larger.

The investigation overall reported the following: Nearly half of unique spike-specific TCRs reportedly recognized epitopes outside regions mutated in the B.1.351 and B.1.1.7 variants. Spike-specific TCR breadth and depth rose significantly after two AZD1222 doses compared with day 0 and with MenACWY recipients. Because no samples from the day 14 peak response were available, repertoires could be characterized only after the peak T cell response. The vaccine-associated CD4 TCRs covered the entire spike protein, and the dominant responses fell in regions 160-218 and 743-854. In the small 56-69-year group, the increase in depth fell short of significance, most likely because of low power. Participants were mostly white British, with more females than males. The authors suggested clonal diversity may have been underestimated. Conclusions about previously exposed vaccinees are limited because only six or seven AZD1222 recipients were SARS-CoV-2 seropositive at baseline.

The CDR3 regions of human TCRbeta chains were analyzed by immunosequencing. Turning to the authors' computational methods: TCRs in the repertoires were matched against a reference library of SARS-CoV-2-specific TCRs that had been generated with the MIRA antigen-specificity platform. Breadth was defined as the fraction of unique TCRs that were SARS-CoV-2-associated. Depth was defined as the fraction of total T cells that were SARS-CoV-2-associated. Using the MIRA data, each spike-specific TCR was assigned both to the spike region to which the TCR was reactive and to a CD4 or CD8 class. Log10-transformed breadth and depth values were compared by one-way ANOVA with Sidak's multiple comparisons tests. TCRdb holds this immuneACCESS table with in-frame rearrangements only. Some clones are missing; in checked studies, unresolved V genes explain under half, and the rest has no known cause. That table furnishes V, J and clone size, whereas the DNA furnished D and trimming. The sample table lists about 31,000 clones, more than 75% of them with a count of one. 14% of the sample comes from the top ten.

This material consisted of peripheral blood, taken 28 days after the second AZD1222 dose. The source of this sequence is an adult who received the AZD1222 COVID-19 vaccine. The sequence joins TRBV4-3 to TRBJ2-2; the D gene identity is not certain. The CDR3 protein is CASSLTSDPGELFF. The sequence in DNA is TGCGCCAGCAGCCTGACCAGCGATCCCGGGGAGCTGTTTTTT.